This note documents a single TCR beta chain sequence. Its antigen is not known. Germline V gives CDR1 SGHVS, CDR2 FNYEAQ. The CDR3 runs 16 residues. V shed 5 bases and J 1 base; nucleotides not matched to a gene: 8. Clones were read by immunoSEQ multiplex PCR, and TCRdb kept only the in-frame ones, dropping some. Found here are approximately 150,000 clones, more than 85% of them singletons; the top ten hold just over 8.5%. The data derive from a study of cytomegalovirus exposure and HLA in healthy donors. At the level of the study: Both the 120 or so validation repertoires and the roughly 640 first-cohort repertoires used the same platform, as reported by a later analysis.

Broader study findings: Most TCR sequences showed up rarely, but some public TCRs showed up in many donors. TCR beta chains numbering some 160 were designated cytomegalovirus-associated.

The sequence came from a man younger than 35 in good health and CMV-seropositive. The chain recombines TRBV7-6 with TRBJ2-3, with 8 bases aligning to TRBD2. Sequences were obtained from PBMCs. The CDR3 DNA follows: TGTGCCAGCAGCCGGCCGCGGCGGGGGGGCACAGATACGCAGTATTTT. Residues: CASSRPRRGGTDTQYF. The full variable domain, rest sourced from reference TRBV7-6 and TRBJ2-3, is GAGVSQSPRYKVTKRGQDVALRCDPISGHVSLYWYRQALGQGPEFLTYFNYEAQQDKSGLPNDRFSAERPEGSISTLTIQRTEQRDSAMYRCASSRPRRGGTDTQYFGPGTRLTVL.